This TCR beta chain was documented in a study of T cell changes during pregnancy in multiple sclerosis. The protocol was immunoSEQ multiplex PCR, while the TCRdb copy is restricted to in-frame clones and leaves out a portion. The table lists over 30,000 clones, 90% to 95% of them singletons. CDR3 length: 17 residues. V lost 5 bases and J 0 bases, leaving 17 bases between the germline ends. The V gene's germline CDR1 is MNHNS and CDR2 SASEGT. The source material was CD4+ T cells from peripheral blood mononuclear cells, sampled in the third trimester of pregnancy. The rearrangement uses TRBV6-1 and TRBJ1-3; possible D gene TRBD1, 6 bases. This clonotype was obtained from a female donor with multiple sclerosis, enrolled in a pregnancy study. The CDR3 spells CASSQGAYRVSGNTIYF. CDR3 sequence (DNA): TGTGCCAGCAGTCAAGGTGCCTACAGGGTCTCTGGAAACACCATATATTTT.